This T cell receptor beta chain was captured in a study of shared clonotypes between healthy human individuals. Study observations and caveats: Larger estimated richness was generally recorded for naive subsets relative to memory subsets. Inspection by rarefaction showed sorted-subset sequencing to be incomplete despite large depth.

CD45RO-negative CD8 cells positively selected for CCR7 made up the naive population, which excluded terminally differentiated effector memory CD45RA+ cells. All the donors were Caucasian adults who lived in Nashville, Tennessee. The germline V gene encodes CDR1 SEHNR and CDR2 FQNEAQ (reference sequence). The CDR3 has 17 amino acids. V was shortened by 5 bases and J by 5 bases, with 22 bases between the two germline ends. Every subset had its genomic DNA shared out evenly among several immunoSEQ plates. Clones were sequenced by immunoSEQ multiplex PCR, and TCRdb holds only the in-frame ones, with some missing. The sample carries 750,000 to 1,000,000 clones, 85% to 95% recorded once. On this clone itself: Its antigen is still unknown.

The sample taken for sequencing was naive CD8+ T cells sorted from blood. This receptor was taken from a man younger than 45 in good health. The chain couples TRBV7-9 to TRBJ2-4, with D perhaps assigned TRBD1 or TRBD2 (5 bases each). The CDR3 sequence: CASSTGPGPKAQNIQYF. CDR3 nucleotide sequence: TGTGCCAGCAGCACCGGACCGGGGCCCAAGGCGCAAAACATTCAGTACTTC.